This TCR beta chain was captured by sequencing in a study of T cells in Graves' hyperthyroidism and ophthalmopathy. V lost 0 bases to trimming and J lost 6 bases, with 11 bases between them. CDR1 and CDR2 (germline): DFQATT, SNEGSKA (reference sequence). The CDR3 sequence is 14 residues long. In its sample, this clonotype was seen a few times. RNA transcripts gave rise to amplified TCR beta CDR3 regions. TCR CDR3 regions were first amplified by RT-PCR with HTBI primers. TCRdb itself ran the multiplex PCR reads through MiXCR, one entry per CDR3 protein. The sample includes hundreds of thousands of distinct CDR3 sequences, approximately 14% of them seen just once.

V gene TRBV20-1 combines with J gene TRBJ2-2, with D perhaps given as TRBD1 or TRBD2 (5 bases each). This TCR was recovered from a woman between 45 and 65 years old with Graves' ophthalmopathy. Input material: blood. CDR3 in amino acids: CSARDILGAGELFF. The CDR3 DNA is TGCAGTGCTAGAGATATTTTGGGGGCCGGGGAGCTGTTTTTT.